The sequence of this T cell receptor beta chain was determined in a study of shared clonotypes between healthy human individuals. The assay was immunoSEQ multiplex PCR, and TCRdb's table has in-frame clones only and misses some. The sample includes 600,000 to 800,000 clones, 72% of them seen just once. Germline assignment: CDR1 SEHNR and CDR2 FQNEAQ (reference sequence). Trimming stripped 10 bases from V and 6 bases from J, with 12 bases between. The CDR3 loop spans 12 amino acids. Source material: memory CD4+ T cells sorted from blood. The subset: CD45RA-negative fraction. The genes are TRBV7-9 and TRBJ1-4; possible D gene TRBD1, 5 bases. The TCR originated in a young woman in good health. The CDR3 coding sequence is TGTGCCACGGGGGGTGGCGATGAAAAACTGTTTTTT. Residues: CATGGGDEKLFF.